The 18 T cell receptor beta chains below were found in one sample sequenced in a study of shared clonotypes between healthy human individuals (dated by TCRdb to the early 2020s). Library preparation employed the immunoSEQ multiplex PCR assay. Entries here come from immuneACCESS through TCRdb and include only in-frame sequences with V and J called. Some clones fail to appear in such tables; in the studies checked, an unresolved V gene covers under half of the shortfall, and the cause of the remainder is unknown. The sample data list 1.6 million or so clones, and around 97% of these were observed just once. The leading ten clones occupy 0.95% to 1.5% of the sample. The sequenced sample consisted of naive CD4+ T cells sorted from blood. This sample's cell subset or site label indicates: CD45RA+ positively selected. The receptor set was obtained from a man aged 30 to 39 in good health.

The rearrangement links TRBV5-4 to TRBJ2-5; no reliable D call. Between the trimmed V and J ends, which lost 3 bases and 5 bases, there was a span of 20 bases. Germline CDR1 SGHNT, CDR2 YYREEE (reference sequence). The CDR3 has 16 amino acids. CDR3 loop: CASSSRTGLPKETQYF. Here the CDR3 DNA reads TGTGCCAGCAGCTCCCGTACCGGGCTCCCGAAGGAGACCCAGTACTTC.

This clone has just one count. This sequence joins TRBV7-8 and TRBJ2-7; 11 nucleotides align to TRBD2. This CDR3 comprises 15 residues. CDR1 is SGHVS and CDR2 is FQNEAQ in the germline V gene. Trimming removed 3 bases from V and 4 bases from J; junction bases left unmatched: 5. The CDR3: CASSLGLADTYEQYF. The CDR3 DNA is TGTGCCAGCAGCTTGGGACTAGCGGATACATACGAGCAGTACTTC. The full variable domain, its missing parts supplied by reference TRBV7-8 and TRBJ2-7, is GAGVSQSPRYKVAKRGQDVALRCDPISGHVSLFWYQQALGQGPEFLTYFQNEAQLDKSGLPSDRFFAERPEGSVSTLKIQRTQQEDSAVYLCASSLGLADTYEQYFGPGTRLTVT.

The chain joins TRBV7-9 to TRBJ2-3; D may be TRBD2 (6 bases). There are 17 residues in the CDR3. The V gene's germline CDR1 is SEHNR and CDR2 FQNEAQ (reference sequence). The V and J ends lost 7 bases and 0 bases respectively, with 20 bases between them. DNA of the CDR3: TGTGCCAGCAAGGCCAATTTTAGGAGCGGGAGCACAGATACGCAGTATTTT. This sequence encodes CASKANFRSGSTDTQYF.

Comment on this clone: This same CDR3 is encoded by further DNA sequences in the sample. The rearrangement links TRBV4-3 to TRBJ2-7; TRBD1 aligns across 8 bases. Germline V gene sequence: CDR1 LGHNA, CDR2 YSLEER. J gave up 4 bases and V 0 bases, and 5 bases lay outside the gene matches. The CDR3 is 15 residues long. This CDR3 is CASSQESRGPYEQYF. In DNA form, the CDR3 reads TGCGCCAGCAGCCAAGAATCCAGGGGGCCGTACGAGCAGTACTTC.

This CDR3 is CASSYDKYEQYF. The DNA of the CDR3 is TGTGCCAGCAGTTATGATAAGTACGAGCAGTACTTC. The gene calls are TRBV2 and TRBJ2-7, with D unclear. The length of the CDR3 is 12 residues. The ends were cut back, 5 bases at V and 4 bases at J, with 9 bases in the middle. The germline V gene has CDR1 SNHLY and CDR2 FYNNEI.

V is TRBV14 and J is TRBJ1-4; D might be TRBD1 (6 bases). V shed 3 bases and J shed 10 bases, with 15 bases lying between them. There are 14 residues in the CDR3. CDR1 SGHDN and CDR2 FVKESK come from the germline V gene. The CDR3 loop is CASSQMGARGKLFF. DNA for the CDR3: TGTGCCAGCAGCCAGATGGGGGCCAGGGGAAAACTGTTTTTT.

DNA for the CDR3: TGTGCCATCAGGAGCCTGGGGGCCTCCACTGAAGCTTTCTTT. Translated, it gives CAIRSLGASTEAFF. The chain has TRBV10-3 and TRBJ1-1, with a tentative D call TRBD1 (6 bases). This CDR3 is built from 14 residues. The germline V and J ends were trimmed by 6 bases and 4 bases, with 15 bases remaining between them. CDR1 and CDR2 (germline): ENHRY, SYGVKD.

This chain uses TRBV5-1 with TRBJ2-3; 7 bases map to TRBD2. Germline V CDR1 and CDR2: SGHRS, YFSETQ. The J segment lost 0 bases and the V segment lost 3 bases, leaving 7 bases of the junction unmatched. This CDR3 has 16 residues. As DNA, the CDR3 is TGCGCCAGCAGCTCCCCTAGCGGACTGAGCACAGATACGCAGTATTTT. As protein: CASSSPSGLSTDTQYF.

The CDR3 coding sequence is TGTGCCAGCAGCTTATTCGAGGGGTCGAAAGGCTACACCTTC. Protein: CASSLFEGSKGYTF. The V gene is TRBV7-6, the J gene TRBJ1-2, with D possibly being TRBD1 (5 bases). Trimming left V 2 bases short and J 8 bases short, with 15 bases between. The CDR3 sequence is 14 residues long. Germline CDR1 reads SGHVS; CDR2 reads FNYEAQ.

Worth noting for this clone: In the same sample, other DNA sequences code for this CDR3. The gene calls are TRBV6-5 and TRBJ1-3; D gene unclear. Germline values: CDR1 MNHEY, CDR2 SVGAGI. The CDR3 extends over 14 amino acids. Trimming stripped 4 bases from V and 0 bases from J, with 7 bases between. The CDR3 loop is CASSSWSSGNTIYF. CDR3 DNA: TGTGCCAGCAGTTCCTGGAGCTCTGGAAACACCATATATTTT.

Written as DNA, the CDR3 is TGCGCCAGCAGCCAAGAAACTGGGGCGGGAGGCAACTACGAGCAGTACTTC. The encoded protein is CASSQETGAGGNYEQYF. V is TRBV4-1 and J is TRBJ2-7, with 8 positions matching TRBD2. Trimming took 0 bases from V and 3 from J; bases not matched to a gene: 10. This CDR3 has 17 residues. Germline V gene sequence: CDR1 MGHRA, CDR2 YSYEKL.

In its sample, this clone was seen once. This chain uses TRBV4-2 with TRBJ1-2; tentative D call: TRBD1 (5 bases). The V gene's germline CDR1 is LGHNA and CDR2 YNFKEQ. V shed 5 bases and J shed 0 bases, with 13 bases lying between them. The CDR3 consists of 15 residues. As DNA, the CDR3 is TGTGCCAGCAGCTCTATGACAGAGACTAACTATGGCTACACCTTC. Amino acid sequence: CASSSMTETNYGYTF.

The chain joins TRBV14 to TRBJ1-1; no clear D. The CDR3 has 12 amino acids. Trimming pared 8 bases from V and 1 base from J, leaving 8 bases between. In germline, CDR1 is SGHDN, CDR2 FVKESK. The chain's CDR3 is CASSRPNTEAFF. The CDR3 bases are TGTGCCAGCTCTAGACCGAACACTGAAGCTTTCTTT. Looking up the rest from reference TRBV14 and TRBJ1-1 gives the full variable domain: EAGVTQFPSHSVIEKGQTVTLRCDPISGHDNLYWYRRVMGKEIKFLLHFVKESKQDESGMPNNRFLAERTGGTYSTLKVQPAELEDSGVYFCASSRPNTEAFFGQGTRLTVV.

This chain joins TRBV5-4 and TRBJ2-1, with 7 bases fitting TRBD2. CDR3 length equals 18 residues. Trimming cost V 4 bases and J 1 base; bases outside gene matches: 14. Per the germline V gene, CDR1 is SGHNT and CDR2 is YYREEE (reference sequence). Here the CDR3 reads CASSLTRGSGPSYNEQFF. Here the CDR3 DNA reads TGTGCCAGCAGCCTGACGCGTGGTAGCGGGCCGTCCTACAATGAGCAGTTCTTC.

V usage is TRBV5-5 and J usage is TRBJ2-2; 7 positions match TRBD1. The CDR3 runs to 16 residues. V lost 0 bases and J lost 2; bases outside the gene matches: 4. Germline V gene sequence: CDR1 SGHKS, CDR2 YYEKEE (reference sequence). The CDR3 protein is CASSLVAGGNTGELFF. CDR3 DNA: TGTGCCAGCAGCTTGGTGGCAGGGGGAAACACCGGGGAGCTGTTTTTT.

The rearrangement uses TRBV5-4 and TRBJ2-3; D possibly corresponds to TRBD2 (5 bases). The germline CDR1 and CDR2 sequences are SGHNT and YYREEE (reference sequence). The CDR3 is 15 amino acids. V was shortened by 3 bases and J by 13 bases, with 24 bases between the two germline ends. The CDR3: CASSWEPSSGRRKYF. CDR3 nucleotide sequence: TGTGCCAGCAGCTGGGAGCCCTCTTCCGGACGGAGGAAGTATTTT.

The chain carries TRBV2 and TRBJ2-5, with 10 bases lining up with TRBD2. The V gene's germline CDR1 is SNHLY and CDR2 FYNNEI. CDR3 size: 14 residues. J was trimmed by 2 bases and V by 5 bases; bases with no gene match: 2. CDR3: CASSLAGVQETQYF. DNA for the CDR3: TGTGCCAGCAGTCTAGCGGGGGTTCAAGAGACCCAGTACTTC.

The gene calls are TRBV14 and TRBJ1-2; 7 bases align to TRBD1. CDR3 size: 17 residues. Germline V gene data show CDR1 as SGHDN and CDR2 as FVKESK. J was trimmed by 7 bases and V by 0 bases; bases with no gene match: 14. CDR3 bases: TGTGCCAGCAGCCAAGATCTGAGGACAGGATTAGAGTTTGGCTACACCTTC. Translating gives CASSQDLRTGLEFGYTF.